One and the same sample provided the 26 T cell receptor beta chains below, sequenced in a study of T cells in localized non-small cell lung cancer. Sequencing used immunoSEQ multiplex PCR; TCRdb keeps in-frame clones, though not all of them. Among about a thousand clones listed, approximately 21% were seen once. Here the sequenced sample was lung tumor tissue, taken before any cancer treatment. The receptors come from a man aged 40 to 70 with stage II squamous cell lung carcinoma.

The chain is built from TRBV6-8 and TRBJ1-2; TRBD1 matches at 9 bases. CDR3 size: 15 residues. CDR1 and CDR2 from the germline V gene are MNHGY and SAAAGT. V shed 5 bases and J 3 bases; nucleotides not matched to a gene: 7. In DNA, the CDR3 is TGTGCCAGCAGTGTTGGACAGGGGACGGACTATGGCTACACCTTC. Translated: CASSVGQGTDYGYTF.

Relative to its sample, this clone is medium-sized (0.01 to 0.1%). This chain connects TRBV7-4 to TRBJ1-3; maybe TRBD1 (5 bases). Germline assignment: CDR1 SGHVT and CDR2 SQSDAQ. This CDR3 spans 14 amino acids. V was clipped by 3 bases and J by 0 bases, with 6 bases between them. The CDR3 here is CASSLGLSGNTIYF. Here the CDR3 DNA reads TGTGCCAGCAGCTTGGGGCTCTCTGGAAACACCATATATTTT.

Relative to its sample, this clone is large. The chain employs TRBV28 and TRBJ2-1, with TRBD2 matching over 11 bases. The V segment lost 6 bases and the J segment 6 bases; nucleotides outside the gene matches: 7. Germline V gene data show CDR1 as MDHEN and CDR2 as SYDVKM. The CDR3 extends over 15 amino acids. CDR3 amino acids: CASSPGLAAFNEQFF. The CDR3 coding sequence is TGTGCCAGCAGCCCGGGACTAGCGGCCTTCAATGAGCAGTTCTTC.

By proportion, this clone is large. This chain links TRBV11-3 with TRBJ1-1, with 7 bases that match TRBD1. This CDR3 has 15 residues. CDR1 is SGHNT and CDR2 is YENEEA in the germline V gene. V shed 4 bases, J shed 4 bases, and the junction held 9 bases outside the gene matches. DNA of the CDR3: TGTGCCAGCAGCTGGAGCCTTCAGGGGGGCACTGAAGCTTTCTTT. Translated, it gives CASSWSLQGGTEAFF.

V and J are TRBV5-1 and TRBJ1-2, with TRBD1 matching 7 bases. CDR1 and CDR2 from the germline V gene are SGHRS and YFSETQ. This CDR3 has 14 amino acids. The ends lost 4 bases at V and 4 bases at J; junction bases unmatched: 7. The CDR3 region is CASSMTGTGYGYTF. The CDR3 coding sequence is TGCGCCAGCAGCATGACAGGGACCGGCTATGGCTACACCTTC.

Here the CDR3 DNA reads TGCGCCAGCAGCTTGGAGGGGGTCTCCTACAATGAGCAGTTCTTC. Residues: CASSLEGVSYNEQFF. The chain is built from TRBV5-1 and TRBJ2-1; D is possibly TRBD1 (6 bases). The length of the CDR3 is 15 residues. V lost 0 bases to trimming and J lost 0 bases, with 7 bases between them. Germline lookup yields CDR1 SGHRS and CDR2 YFSETQ.

This clone is categorized as medium-sized. The genes are TRBV11-3 and TRBJ1-2; possible D gene TRBD1, 5 bases. Trimming left V 8 bases short and J 8 bases short, with 21 bases between. The CDR3 is made up of 14 amino acids. The germline V gene encodes CDR1 SGHNT and CDR2 YENEEA. CDR3 loop: CASEGTQTWEGYTF. The CDR3 DNA is TGTGCCAGCGAAGGGACTCAAACCTGGGAAGGCTACACCTTC.

By share, this clone counts as medium-sized (0.01 to 0.1%). The rearrangement joins TRBV11-3 to TRBJ1-2; no clear D. Trimming cost V 1 base and J 1 base, with 7 bases left between them. The CDR3 sequence is 14 residues long. CDR1 SGHNT and CDR2 YENEEA come from the germline V gene. CDR3 bases: TGTGCCAGCAGCTTAGGGGTCGGTAACTATGGCTACACCTTC. This codes for CASSLGVGNYGYTF.

This clone is labeled medium-sized (0.01 to 0.1%). This chain uses TRBV11-3 with TRBJ2-7; TRBD1 aligns across 7 bases. This CDR3 comprises 15 residues. With V trimmed by 5 bases and J by 5 bases, 12 bases remained unmatched. Germline values: CDR1 SGHNT, CDR2 YENEEA. CDR3 amino acids: CASSLEQGKLNEQYF. The CDR3 DNA reads as TGTGCCAGCAGCCTGGAACAGGGGAAGTTAAACGAGCAGTACTTC. The complete variable domain, with remaining parts taken from reference TRBV11-3 and TRBJ2-7, reads EAGVVQSPRYKIIEKKQPVAFWCNPISGHNTLYWYLQNLGQGPELLIRYENEEAVDDSQLPKDRFSAERLKGVDSTLKIQPAELGDSAVYLCASSLEQGKLNEQYFGPGTRLTVT.

The V and J genes are TRBV30 and TRBJ2-1; tentative D call: TRBD1 (5 bases). The CDR3 consists of 15 residues. The V end lost 1 base, the J end lost 5 bases, and 15 bases lay between the germline ends. CDR1 and CDR2 (germline): GTSNPN, SVGIG (reference sequence). The CDR3 region is CAWSGLGQGNNEQFF. The CDR3 nucleotides read TGTGCCTGGAGTGGGCTTGGGCAGGGCAACAATGAGCAGTTCTTC.

By sample fraction, this clone is medium-sized. The chain recombines TRBV11-3 with TRBJ1-2; D remains unclear. The CDR3 length is 14 residues. Germline assignment: CDR1 SGHNT and CDR2 YENEEA. The V end was cut by 5 bases, the J end by 4 bases, with 14 bases between. The CDR3 spells CASSRVTEGYGYTF. CDR3 in DNA: TGTGCCAGCAGCCGGGTGACTGAGGGCTATGGCTACACCTTC.

This clone qualifies as large. The J gene is TRBJ1-4, the V gene TRBV11-3; the D gene is possibly TRBD1 (5 bases). Trimming took off 1 base at V and 4 bases at J, with 7 bases between the two ends. Germline V lookup: CDR1 SGHNT, CDR2 YENEEA. This CDR3 is 14 amino acids long. CDR3 sequence reads: CASSLGGDNEKLFF. Here the CDR3 DNA reads TGTGCCAGCAGCTTAGGGGGGGATAATGAAAAACTGTTTTTT.

The J gene is TRBJ1-5, the V gene TRBV19; TRBD1 matches 7 bases. Trimming removed 5 bases from V and 6 bases from J; junction bases left unmatched: 7. In germline, CDR1 is LNHDA, CDR2 SQIVND (reference sequence). The CDR3 is 14 residues long. The CDR3 here is CASSPGQYLQPQHF. The CDR3 nucleotides are TGTGCCAGTAGTCCGGGACAGTATCTTCAGCCCCAGCATTTT.

This clone was picked up a small number of times. The gene calls are TRBV6-8 and TRBJ1-2; TRBD1 matches at 9 bases. Losses at the gene ends were 2 bases for V and 1 base for J; bases not matched to a gene: 5. The CDR3 covers 16 residues. Per germline, CDR1 MNHGY and CDR2 SAAAGT. The CDR3 is CASSYGVGQGNYGYTF. The CDR3 DNA reads as TGTGCCAGCAGTTACGGGGTGGGACAGGGTAACTATGGCTACACCTTC.

This clone is judged medium-sized. The rearrangement joins TRBV6-8 to TRBJ1-1; TRBD1 agrees at 7 bases. V lost 0 bases, J lost 3 bases, and 4 bases stayed unmatched. The germline V gene encodes CDR1 MNHGY and CDR2 SAAAGT. The length of the CDR3 is 15 residues. The CDR3 sequence is CASSYSRQGDTEAFF. The CDR3 DNA is TGTGCCAGCAGTTACTCTCGACAGGGAGACACTGAAGCTTTCTTT.

The rearrangement links TRBV4-1 to TRBJ2-7; either TRBD1 or TRBD2 may fit D (5 bases each). The CDR3 runs to 16 residues. CDR1 and CDR2 from the germline V gene are MGHRA and YSYEKL. Trimming took off 0 bases at V and 3 bases at J, with 15 bases between the two ends. For the CDR3, the DNA is TGCGCCAGCAGCCAAGATCTAATCTCGGGGCTCTACGAGCAGTACTTC. Protein product: CASSQDLISGLYEQYF.

This clone qualifies as hyperexpanded (1% or more). The rearrangement uses TRBV28 and TRBJ1-1; D gene uncertain. The V end was cut by 3 bases, the J end by 5 bases, with 10 bases between. Germline CDR1 reads MDHEN; CDR2 reads SYDVKM. There are 13 residues in the CDR3. CDR3 in amino acids: CASSFRLYTEAFF. The CDR3 DNA reads as TGTGCCAGCAGTTTTAGGCTGTATACTGAAGCTTTCTTT.

The chain has TRBV6-8 and TRBJ2-7; 10 positions match TRBD1. The CDR3 runs 15 residues. Germline V gives CDR1 MNHGY, CDR2 SAAAGT. Unmatched junction bases numbered 10, after V lost 6 bases and J lost 5 bases. CDR3 nucleotides: TGTGCCAGCAGATACCGGGACAGGGGTATTGACGAGCAGTACTTC. Protein product: CASRYRDRGIDEQYF.

The sample holds a few counts of this clone. The CDR3 DNA reads TGCGCCAGCAGCGATGGACAGGGGGCGTTCAATGAGCAGTTCTTC. It codes for CASSDGQGAFNEQFF. The J gene is TRBJ2-1, the V gene TRBV5-1; 11 bases align to TRBD1. J was trimmed by 6 bases and V by 4 bases; bases with no gene match: 6. The CDR3 has 15 residues. Germline assignment: CDR1 SGHRS and CDR2 YFSETQ. The whole variable domain, filled in from reference TRBV5-1 and TRBJ2-1, reads KAGVTQTPRYLIKTRGQQVTLSCSPISGHRSVSWYQQTPGQGLQFLFEYFSETQRNKGNFPGRFSGRQFSNSRSEMNVSTLELGDSALYLCASSDGQGAFNEQFFGPGTRLTVL.

This clone appeared a few times. Written as DNA, the CDR3 is TGTGCCAGCGGTGGTAGGACAGGTTCCACAGATACGCAGTATTTT. It codes for CASGGRTGSTDTQYF. The J gene is TRBJ2-3, the V gene TRBV9; 7 nucleotides align to TRBD1. V shed 7 bases and J 2 bases; nucleotides not matched to a gene: 10. The CDR3 contains 15 residues. In germline, CDR1 is SGDLS, CDR2 YYNGEE.

This clone is termed medium-sized (0.01 to 0.1%). J is TRBJ2-2 and V is TRBV11-3; TRBD2 might be the D (5 bases). Trimming removed 3 bases at V and 5 bases at J, with 16 bases between. The CDR3 is made up of 16 amino acids. Germline V gene lookup returns CDR1 SGHNT and CDR2 YENEEA. The CDR3 DNA is TGTGCCAGCAGCTTCGGGGTTCTACCAGTAACCGGGGAGCTGTTTTTT. Its translation is CASSFGVLPVTGELFF.

Judged by abundance, this clone is medium-sized. This rearrangement joins TRBV6-8 to TRBJ2-7; 9 positions match TRBD2. Looked up from germline, CDR1 is MNHGY and CDR2 is SAAAGT. Trimming took 6 bases from V and 3 from J; bases not matched to a gene: 9. This CDR3 has 15 residues. Here the CDR3 DNA reads TGTGCCAGCAGCAATAGCGGGGGTTCATTCTACGAGCAGTACTTC. It yields the protein CASSNSGGSFYEQYF.

The chain carries TRBV30 and TRBJ2-3, with D possibly TRBD2 on 6 matching bases. V lost 3 bases and J 0 bases, leaving 10 bases between the germline ends. The CDR3 is 14 amino acids. Germline CDR1 GTSNPN, CDR2 SVGIG (reference sequence). In DNA, the CDR3 is TGTGCCTGGAGGCGGCTAGCGAGCACAGATACGCAGTATTTT. It yields the protein CAWRRLASTDTQYF.

The chain uses TRBV10-2 and TRBJ2-7, with a tentative D call TRBD1 (6 bases). Germline CDR1 and CDR2: WSHSY and SAAADI. V lost 7 bases, J lost 6 bases, and 16 bases lay in between. This CDR3 has 13 amino acids. The CDR3 spells CASKKQGTGEQYF. The CDR3, as DNA: TGCGCCAGCAAGAAACAGGGAACGGGCGAGCAGTACTTC.

The chain joins TRBV6-8 to TRBJ2-5, with 10 bases lining up with TRBD1. This CDR3 comprises 18 residues. CDR1 is MNHGY and CDR2 is SAAAGT in the germline V gene. J gave up 4 bases and V 6 bases, and 17 bases lay outside the gene matches. CDR3 sequence: CASSQIGTGDPFGETQYF. CDR3 coding DNA: TGTGCCAGCAGCCAGATCGGGACAGGGGATCCTTTCGGAGAGACCCAGTACTTC.

This chain joins TRBV28 and TRBJ2-2; D gene ambiguous. This CDR3 is built from 15 residues. The V and J ends lost 3 bases and 0 bases respectively, with 8 bases between them. Germline V CDR1 and CDR2: MDHEN, SYDVKM. The chain's CDR3 is CASSFASTNTGELFF. For the CDR3, the DNA is TGTGCCAGCAGTTTCGCGAGCACGAACACCGGGGAGCTGTTTTTT.